This TCR beta chain was identified in a study of blood T cell repertoires in COVID-19 (dated by TCRdb to the early 2020s). General notes on the study: Samples from collaborators originated in the United States, Italy and Spain and spanned both the acute and convalescent phases of COVID-19. The prospective study material was composed of cDNA or gDNA derived from T cells, B-cell-depleted T cells, or PBMCs. The dataset comprised deeply sampled blood TCRbeta repertoires from subjects exposed to, actively infected with, or recovered from COVID-19. The repertoires were released in a freely available public database intended as a resource for research on the immune response to SARS-CoV-2. The samples were drawn from the first 160 participants of the ongoing ImmuneRACE study and from 1,200 or so subjects provided by 6 global collaborators. The sample metadata nearly always contained a de-identified subject ID, COVID-19 status, age in years and sex. Where available, HLA class I and class II types were taken from metadata supplied by the sample provider and were not determined by assay-based typing. What the research found in general, with its limitations: The amount of clinical and demographic metadata varied by source and participant and was provided uncurated.

TCRbeta CDR3 regions were amplified from genomic DNA using the immunoSEQ Assay, a bias-controlled multiplex PCR. Per the authors' processing: The number of nucleated cells in each sample was estimated by amplification of reference gene primers within the assay. To quantify the absolute abundance of each unique TCRbeta CDR3 rearrangement, sequence reads were collapsed and filtered. For each sample, productive Simpson clonality was calculated by taking the square root of Simpson's diversity index across productive rearrangements. TCRdb obtained this table from immuneACCESS and retained in-frame rearrangements with V and J assigned. These tables miss some clones; where compared with another copy, unresolved V genes account for less than half of the shortfall, and the remainder is unexplained. Clone size and V and J calls were adopted from that table, with D and trimming inferred from the DNA. In this sample the table shows about 140,000 clones, 87% of which occur a single time. The ten top clones hold 11% of the sample.

The germline V gene (reference sequence) provides CDR1 MNHEY and CDR2 SMNVEV. Trimmed from V: 10 bases; trimmed from J: 3 bases; junction bases lacking a gene match: 8. From its cysteine to its phenylalanine, the CDR3 spans 13 amino acids. Only CDR3 DNA remains: 39 bases, in frame from the first base. In the prospective study, participants were roughly 18 to 100 years old, resided in under 30 geographic areas of the United States, and were enrolled through a virtual design. Cohort assignment in the prospective study relied on participant-reported clinical history from a screening survey and a study questionnaire. For ImmuneRACE Cohort 3, a participant was defined as recovered based on two consecutive negative NP/OP PCR tests, clearance by a healthcare professional, or resolution of symptoms. Each participant in the prospective study had whole blood, serum and a nasopharyngeal or oropharyngeal swab collected by mobile phlebotomists. Participants in the prospective study had the option to provide additional blood draws and questionnaires over a roughly 2-month period. Before DNA extraction, prospective study blood samples were shipped either frozen or at room temperature.

As regards this clone: The clone's antigen remains unknown. Per-base qualities were not stored, and no clone one base away is much larger.

The V and J segments used are TRBV27 and TRBJ2-7; the central 8 bases match TRBD2. The material sequenced was PBMCs or T cells enriched from blood (not recorded which). The receptor comes from a man between 60 and 75 years old who had recovered from COVID-19. The bases read TGTGCCACCGCTTTGCGGGAGGACTACGAGCAGTACTTC. It codes for CATALREDYEQYF.